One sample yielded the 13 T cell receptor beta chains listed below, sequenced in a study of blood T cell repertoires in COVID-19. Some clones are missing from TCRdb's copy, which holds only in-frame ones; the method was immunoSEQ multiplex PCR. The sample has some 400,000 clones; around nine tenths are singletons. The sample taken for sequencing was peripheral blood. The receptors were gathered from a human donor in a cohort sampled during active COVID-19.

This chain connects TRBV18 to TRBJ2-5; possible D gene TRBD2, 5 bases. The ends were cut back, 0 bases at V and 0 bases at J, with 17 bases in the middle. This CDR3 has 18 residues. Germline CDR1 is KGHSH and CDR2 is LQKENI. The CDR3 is CASSPPRVRGSYQETQYF. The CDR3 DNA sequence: TGTGCCAGCTCACCACCGAGGGTTCGAGGGTCGTACCAAGAGACCCAGTACTTC. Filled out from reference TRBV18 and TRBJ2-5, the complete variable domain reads NAGVMQNPRHLVRRRGQEARLRCSPMKGHSHVYWYRQLPEEGLKFMVYLQKENIIDESGMPKERFSAEFPKEGPSILRIQQVVRGDSAAYFCASSPPRVRGSYQETQYFGPGTRLLVL.

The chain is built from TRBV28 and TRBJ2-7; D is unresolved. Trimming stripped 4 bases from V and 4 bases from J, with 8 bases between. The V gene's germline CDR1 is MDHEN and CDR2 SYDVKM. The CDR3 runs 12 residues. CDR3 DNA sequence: TGTGCCAGCAGTTCCTACCGGTACGAGCAGTACTTC. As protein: CASSSYRYEQYF.

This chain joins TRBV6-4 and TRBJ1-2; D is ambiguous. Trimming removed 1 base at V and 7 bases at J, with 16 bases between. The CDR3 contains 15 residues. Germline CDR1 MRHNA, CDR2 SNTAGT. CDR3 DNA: TGTGCCAGCAGTGACTTTCCGGGATCCGAACGTGGCTACACCTTC. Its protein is CASSDFPGSERGYTF.

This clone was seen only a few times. The CDR3 here is CASSLALGTASSYNSPLHF. The CDR3 nucleotides read TGTGCCAGCAGCTTAGCGCTAGGGACAGCTAGCTCCTATAATTCACCCCTCCACTTT. J is TRBJ1-6 and V is TRBV7-8; 7 nucleotides agree with TRBD1. Germline values: CDR1 SGHVS, CDR2 FQNEAQ. This CDR3 has 19 residues. Trimming removed 0 bases from V and 0 bases from J; junction bases left unmatched: 8.

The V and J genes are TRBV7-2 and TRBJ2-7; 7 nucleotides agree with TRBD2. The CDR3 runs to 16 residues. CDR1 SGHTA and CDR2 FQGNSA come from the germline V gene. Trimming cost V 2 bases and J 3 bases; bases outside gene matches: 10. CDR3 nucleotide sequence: TGTGCCAGCAGCTTACCGGCCAGCGGGATTAGCTACGAGCAGTACTTC. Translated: CASSLPASGISYEQYF.

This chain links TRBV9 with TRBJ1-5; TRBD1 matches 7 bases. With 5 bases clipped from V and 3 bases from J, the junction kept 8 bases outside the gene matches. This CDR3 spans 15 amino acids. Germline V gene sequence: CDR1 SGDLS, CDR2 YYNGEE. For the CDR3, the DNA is TGTGCCAGCAGTGCCTCCGGGACAGACAATCAGCCCCAGCATTTT. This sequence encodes CASSASGTDNQPQHF.

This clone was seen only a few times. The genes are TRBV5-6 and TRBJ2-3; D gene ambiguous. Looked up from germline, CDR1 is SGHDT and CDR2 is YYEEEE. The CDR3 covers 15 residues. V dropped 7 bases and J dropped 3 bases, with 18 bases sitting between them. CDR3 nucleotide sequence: TGTGCCAGCCTTGAAATCCGGAGTCGGACAGATACGCAGTATTTT. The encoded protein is CASLEIRSRTDTQYF.

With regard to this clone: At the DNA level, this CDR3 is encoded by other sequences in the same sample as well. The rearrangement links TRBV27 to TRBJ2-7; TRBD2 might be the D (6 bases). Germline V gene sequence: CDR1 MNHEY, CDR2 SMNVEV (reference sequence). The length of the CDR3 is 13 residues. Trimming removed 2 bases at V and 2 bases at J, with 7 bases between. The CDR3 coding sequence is TGTGCCAGCAGTTTAGGAGGGACCTACGAGCAGTACTTC. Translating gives CASSLGGTYEQYF.

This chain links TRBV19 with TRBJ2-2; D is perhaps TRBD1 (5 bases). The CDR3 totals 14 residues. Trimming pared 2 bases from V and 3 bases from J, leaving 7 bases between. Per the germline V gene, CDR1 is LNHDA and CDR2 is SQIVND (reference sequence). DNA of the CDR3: TGTGCCAGTAGTATATTCAGGGACACCGGGGAGCTGTTTTTT. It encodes CASSIFRDTGELFF.

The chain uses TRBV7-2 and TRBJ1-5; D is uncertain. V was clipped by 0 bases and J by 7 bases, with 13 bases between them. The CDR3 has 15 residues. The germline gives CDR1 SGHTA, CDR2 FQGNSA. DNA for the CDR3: TGTGCCAGCAGCTTAGCGCCGAGTGGCGGACAGCCCCAGCATTTT. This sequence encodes CASSLAPSGGQPQHF.

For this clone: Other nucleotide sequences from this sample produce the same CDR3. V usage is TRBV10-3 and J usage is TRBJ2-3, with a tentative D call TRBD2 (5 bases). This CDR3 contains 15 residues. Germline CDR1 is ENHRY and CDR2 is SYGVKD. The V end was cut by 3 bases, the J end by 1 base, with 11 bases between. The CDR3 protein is CAISESSGGTDTQYF. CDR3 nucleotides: TGTGCCATCAGTGAATCGAGCGGCGGCACAGATACGCAGTATTTT.

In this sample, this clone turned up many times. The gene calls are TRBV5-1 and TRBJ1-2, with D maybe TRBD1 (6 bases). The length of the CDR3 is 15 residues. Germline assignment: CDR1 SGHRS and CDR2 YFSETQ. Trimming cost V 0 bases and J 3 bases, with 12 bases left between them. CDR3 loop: CASSLAGADDYGYTF. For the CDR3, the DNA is TGCGCCAGCAGCTTGGCAGGGGCGGATGACTATGGCTACACCTTC.

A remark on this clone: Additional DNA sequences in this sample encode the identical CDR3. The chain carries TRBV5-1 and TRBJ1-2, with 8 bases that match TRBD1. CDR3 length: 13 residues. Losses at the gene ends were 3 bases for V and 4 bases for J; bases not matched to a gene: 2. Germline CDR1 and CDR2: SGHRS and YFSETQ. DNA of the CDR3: TGCGCCAGCAGCTCCGACAGGGGCTATGGCTACACCTTC. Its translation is CASSSDRGYGYTF.